This TCR beta chain was recovered during a study of T cells in narcolepsy. Across the whole study: Healthy controls were enrolled alongside patients with narcolepsy type 1 or type 2.

Study findings and constraints: Autoreactive clonotypes reportedly recurred in blood of same and different patients, not controls. Same-patient CSF and blood CD4+ T cell clonotypes included HCRT-specific and TRIB2-specific autoreactive ones.

To note about this clone: Its antigen is unidentified.

V lost 5 bases to trimming and J lost 0 bases; unmatched junction nucleotides: 7. The length of the CDR3 is 15 residues. Germline V gene data show CDR1 as SGDLS and CDR2 as YYNGEE. Measured with immunoSEQ multiplex PCR; TCRdb has only the in-frame clones, and not every one. The sample contains roughly 17,000 clones, approximately 72% of which appear only once. This TCR was recovered from a human donor with narcolepsy. This rearrangement joins TRBV9 to TRBJ1-2; TRBD1 matches 7 bases. The source material was CD45RA- memory CD8+ T cells from PBMCs. The CDR3 is CASREGDSTNYGYTF. CDR3 coding DNA: TGTGCCAGCAGAGAGGGGGACAGTACTAACTATGGCTACACCTTC.